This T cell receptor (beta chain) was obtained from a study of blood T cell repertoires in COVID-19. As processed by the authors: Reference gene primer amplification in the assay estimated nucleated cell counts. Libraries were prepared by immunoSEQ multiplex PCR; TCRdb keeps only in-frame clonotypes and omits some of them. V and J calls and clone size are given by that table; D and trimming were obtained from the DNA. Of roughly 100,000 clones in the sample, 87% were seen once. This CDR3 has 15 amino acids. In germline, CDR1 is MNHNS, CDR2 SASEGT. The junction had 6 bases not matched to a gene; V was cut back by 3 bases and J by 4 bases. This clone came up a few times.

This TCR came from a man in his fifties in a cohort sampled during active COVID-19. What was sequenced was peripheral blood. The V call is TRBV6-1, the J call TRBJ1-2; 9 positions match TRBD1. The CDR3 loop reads CASSEGQGILYGYTF. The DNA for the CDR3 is TGTGCCAGCAGTGAGGGACAGGGCATTCTCTATGGCTACACCTTC.